This is a list of T cell receptor beta chains from one sample in a study of human T cells and chemical hapten exposure. From the RACE reads, TCRdb called clonotypes with MiXCR, one entry per CDR3 protein. Among some 79,000 distinct CDR3 sequences listed, 11% were seen once. The sample here was whole blood, taken in connection with sensitization to the hapten diphenylcyclopropenone (DPC). The source of these receptors is a woman aged 45-65 years with alopecia areata. Some clones in this sample may be carry-over from other donors' samples. CDR3s include the opening cysteine and the closing phenylalanine or tryptophan. A D gene is named only where the DNA matches it firmly. Clone size, where shown, is once, few, many, or a class for clones that have expanded.

J gene	D gene	CDR3 length	V gene	clone size	CDR3 protein	CDR3 DNA
TRBJ2-1	TRBD2	15	TRBV7-3	few	CASRLAGQPHNEQFF	TGTGCCAGCAGACTAGCGGGACAACCCCACAATGAGCAGTTCTTC
TRBJ2-1	-	11	TRBV6-6	few	CASSPVNEQFF	TGTGCCAGCAGCCCCGTCAATGAGCAGTTCTTC
TRBJ1-6	-	16	TRBV2	-	CASMSGGSAYNSPLHF	TGTGCCAGCATGTCCGGGGGGTCGGCCTATAATTCACCCCTCCACTTT
TRBJ1-3	-	16	TRBV9	many	CASSVAAQPFGNTIYF	TGTGCCAGCAGCGTAGCGGCGCAGCCTTTTGGAAACACCATATATTTT
TRBJ1-1	TRBD1	16	TRBV7-9	few	CASSDRGPLGGTEAFF	TGTGCCAGCAGCGACAGGGGGCCCCTCGGAGGTACTGAAGCTTTCTTT
TRBJ1-4	-	12	TRBV30	many	CAWSIGDEKLFF	TGTGCCTGGAGCATAGGGGATGAAAAACTGTTTTTT
TRBJ2-7	-	12	TRBV5-1	-	CASSGRIYEQYF	TGCGCCAGCAGCGGGCGGATCTACGAGCAGTACTTC
TRBJ1-5	-	15	TRBV12-3/TRBV12-4	-	CASSSDSYSNQPQHF	TGTGCCAGCAGTTCCGACAGTTATAGCAATCAGCCCCAGCATTTT
TRBJ2-1	TRBD2	17	TRBV5-1	-	CASSPGRLAGGFNEQFF	TGCGCCAGCAGCCCCGGGAGGCTAGCGGGAGGATTCAATGAGCAGTTCTTC
TRBJ1-2	TRBD1	14	TRBV5-4	many	CASSSGQRSYGYTF	TGTGCCAGCAGTTCGGGACAGAGAAGCTATGGCTACACCTTC
TRBJ1-2	TRBD1	14	TRBV24-1	-	CATSARQGAYGYTF	TGTGCCACCAGTGCCAGGCAGGGGGCTTACGGCTACACCTTC
TRBJ1-5	-	12	TRBV20-1	many	CSAPDRAGTQHF	TGCAGTGCCCCAGATCGGGCGGGAACCCAGCATTTT
TRBJ1-6	TRBD1	12	TRBV20-1	many	CSAYLTGQPLHF	TGCAGTGCTTATCTGACAGGGCAACCCCTCCACTTT
TRBJ1-5	-	14	TRBV5-5	few	CASSLTPFGLAQHF	TGTGCCAGCAGCTTGACACCTTTCGGATTAGCCCAGCATTTT
TRBJ1-6	-	11	TRBV14	many	CASSQGSPLHF	TGTGCCAGCAGCCAAGGCTCACCCCTCCACTTT
TRBJ2-3	TRBD2	16	TRBV11-2	few	CASSLFLAGTTDTQYF	TGTGCCAGCAGCTTATTCCTAGCGGGTACCACAGATACGCAGTATTTT
TRBJ1-5	-	14	TRBV7-8	many	CASSRGGVDQPQHF	TGTGCCAGCAGCCGGGGCGGGGTGGATCAGCCCCAGCATTTT
TRBJ1-3	-	12	TRBV28	many	CASSSLGNTIYF	TGTGCCAGCAGTAGCCTCGGAAACACCATATATTTT